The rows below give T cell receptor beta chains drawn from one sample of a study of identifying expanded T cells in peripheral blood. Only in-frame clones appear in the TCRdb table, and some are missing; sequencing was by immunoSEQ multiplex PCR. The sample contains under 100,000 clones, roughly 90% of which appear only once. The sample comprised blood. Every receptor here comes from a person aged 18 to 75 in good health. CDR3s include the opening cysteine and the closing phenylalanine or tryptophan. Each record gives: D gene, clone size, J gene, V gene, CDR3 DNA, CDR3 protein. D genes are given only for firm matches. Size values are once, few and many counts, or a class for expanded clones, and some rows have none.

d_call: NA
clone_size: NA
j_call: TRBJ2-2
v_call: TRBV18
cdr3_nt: TGTGCCAGCTCGACCACAGGAGGGGGGCCGGCCGGGGAGCTGTTTTTT
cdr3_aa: CASSTTGGGPAGELFF

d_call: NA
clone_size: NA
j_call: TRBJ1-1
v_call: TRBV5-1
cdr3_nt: TGCGCCAGCAGCTGGAGAGGGGACACTGAAGCTTTCTTT
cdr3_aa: CASSWRGDTEAFF

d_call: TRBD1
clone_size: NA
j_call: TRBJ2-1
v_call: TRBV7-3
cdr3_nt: TGTGCCAGCAGCCCAACCGGGACAGTATACAATGAGCAGTTCTTC
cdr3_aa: CASSPTGTVYNEQFF

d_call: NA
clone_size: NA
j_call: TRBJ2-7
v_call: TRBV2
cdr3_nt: TGTGCCAGCAGTGAAAGGAGGATGGGTTCTTCCTACGAGCAGTACTTC
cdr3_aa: CASSERRMGSSYEQYF

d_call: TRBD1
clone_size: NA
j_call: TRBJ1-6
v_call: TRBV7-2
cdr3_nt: TGTGCCAGCAGCTTATCCCCTGCAGGGGGGTTTTCACCCCTCCACTTT
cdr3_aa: CASSLSPAGGFSPLHF

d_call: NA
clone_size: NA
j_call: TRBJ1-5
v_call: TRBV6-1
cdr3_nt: TGTGCCAGCAGTGAAGTTGGGGGGCGCAATCAGCCCCAGCATTTT
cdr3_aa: CASSEVGGRNQPQHF

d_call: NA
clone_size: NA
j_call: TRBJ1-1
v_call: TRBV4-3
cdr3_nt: TGCGCCAGCAGCCAAGATGAGGGCGGGGGCACTGAAGCTTTCTTT
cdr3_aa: CASSQDEGGGTEAFF

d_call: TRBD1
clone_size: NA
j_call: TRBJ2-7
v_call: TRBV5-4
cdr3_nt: TGTGCCAGCAGCGGGCCGGGACAGGGAGGCTACGAGCAGTACTTC
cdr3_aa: CASSGPGQGGYEQYF

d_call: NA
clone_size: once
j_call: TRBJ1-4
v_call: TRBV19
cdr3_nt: TGTGCCAGTAGCCTTATGAGTGGGTCTAATGAAAAACTGTTTTTT
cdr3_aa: CASSLMSGSNEKLFF

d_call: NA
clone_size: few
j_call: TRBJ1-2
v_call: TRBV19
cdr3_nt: TGTGCCAGTACTCCTCCGGGGGGGACCTATGGCTACACCTTC
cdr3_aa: CASTPPGGTYGYTF

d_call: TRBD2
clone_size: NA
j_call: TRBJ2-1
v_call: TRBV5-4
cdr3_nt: TGTGCCAGCAGCTTGGGGCTAGCGGGCTCCTACAATGAGCAGTTCTTC
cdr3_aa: CASSLGLAGSYNEQFF

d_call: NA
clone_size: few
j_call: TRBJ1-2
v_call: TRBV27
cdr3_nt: TGTGCCAGCAGCACCTGGACATCCAAAAGGCTCGCCTTC
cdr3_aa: CASSTWTSKRLAF

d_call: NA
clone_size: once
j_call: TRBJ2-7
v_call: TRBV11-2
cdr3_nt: TGTGCCAGCAGCTTAGAACTGTCTTCCTACGAGCAGTACTTC
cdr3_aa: CASSLELSSYEQYF

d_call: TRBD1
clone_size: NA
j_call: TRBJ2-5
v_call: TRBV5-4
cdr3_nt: TGTGCCAGCAGCTTGGTGGACAGGGCTCAGGAGACCCAGTACTTC
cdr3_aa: CASSLVDRAQETQYF

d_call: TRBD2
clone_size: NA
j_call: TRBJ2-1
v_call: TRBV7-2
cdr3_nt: TGTGCCAGCAGCTTACGTAGCGGGTCCTACAATGAGCAGTTCTTC
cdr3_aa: CASSLRSGSYNEQFF

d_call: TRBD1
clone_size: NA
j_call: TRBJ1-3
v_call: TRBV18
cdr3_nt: TGTGCCAGCTCACCCGGGACAGGGGATTCTGGAAACACCATATATTTT
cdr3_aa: CASSPGTGDSGNTIYF

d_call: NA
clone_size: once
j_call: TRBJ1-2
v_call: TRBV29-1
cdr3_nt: TGCAGCGTAAATTTGGAAATAGGCTATGGCTACACCTTC
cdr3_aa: CSVNLEIGYGYTF

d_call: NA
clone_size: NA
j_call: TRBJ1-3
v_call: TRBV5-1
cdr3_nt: TGCGCCAGCAGCCTACAGGCCTCTGGAAACACCATATATTTT
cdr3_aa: CASSLQASGNTIYF

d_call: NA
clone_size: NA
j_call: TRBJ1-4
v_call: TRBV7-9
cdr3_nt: TGTGCCAGCAGCTTAGGGGCAACTAATGAAAAACTGTTTTTT
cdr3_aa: CASSLGATNEKLFF

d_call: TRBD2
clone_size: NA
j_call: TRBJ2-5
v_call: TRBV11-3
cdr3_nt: TGTGCCAGCAGCTTTCTAGCGGGAGACGAGACCCAGTACTTC
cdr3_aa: CASSFLAGDETQYF

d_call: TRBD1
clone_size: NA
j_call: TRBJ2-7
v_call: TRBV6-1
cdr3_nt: TGTGCCAGCAGTGACGGGACAGGGGGCTTCTACGAGCAGTACTTC
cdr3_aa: CASSDGTGGFYEQYF

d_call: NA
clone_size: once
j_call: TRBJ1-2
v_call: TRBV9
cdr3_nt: TGTGCCAGCAGCGTAGGACAGAGCTATGGCTACACCTTC
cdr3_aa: CASSVGQSYGYTF

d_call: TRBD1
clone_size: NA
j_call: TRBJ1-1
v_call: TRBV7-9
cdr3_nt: TGTGCCAGCAGCCCACCGAAGGGGGCGAACACTGAAGCTTTCTTT
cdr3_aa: CASSPPKGANTEAFF

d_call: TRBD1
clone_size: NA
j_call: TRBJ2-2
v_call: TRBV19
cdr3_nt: TGTGCCAGTAGTATAGATCGCTTACTACAGGGGGCTGCCGGGGAGCTGTTTTTT
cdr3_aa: CASSIDRLLQGAAGELFF

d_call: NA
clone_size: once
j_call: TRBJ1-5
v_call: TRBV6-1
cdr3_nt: TGTGCCAGCAGTGAGAGGGGGAGAGGAACTAATCAGCCCCAGCATTTT
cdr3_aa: CASSERGRGTNQPQHF

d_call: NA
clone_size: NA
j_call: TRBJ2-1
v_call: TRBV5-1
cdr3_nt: TGCGCCAGCAGCTTGAGTGGCTCAGGGGCACCCTACAATGAGCAGTTCTTC
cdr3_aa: CASSLSGSGAPYNEQFF

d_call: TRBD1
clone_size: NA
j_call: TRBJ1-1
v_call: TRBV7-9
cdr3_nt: TGTGCCAGCAGCCTCGGGACAGCGAACACTGAAGCTTTCTTT
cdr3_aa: CASSLGTANTEAFF

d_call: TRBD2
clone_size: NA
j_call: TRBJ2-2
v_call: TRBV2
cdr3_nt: TGTGCCAGCAGTCGTGGACTAGCGGGAGTAGGGACCGGGGAGCTGTTTTTT
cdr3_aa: CASSRGLAGVGTGELFF